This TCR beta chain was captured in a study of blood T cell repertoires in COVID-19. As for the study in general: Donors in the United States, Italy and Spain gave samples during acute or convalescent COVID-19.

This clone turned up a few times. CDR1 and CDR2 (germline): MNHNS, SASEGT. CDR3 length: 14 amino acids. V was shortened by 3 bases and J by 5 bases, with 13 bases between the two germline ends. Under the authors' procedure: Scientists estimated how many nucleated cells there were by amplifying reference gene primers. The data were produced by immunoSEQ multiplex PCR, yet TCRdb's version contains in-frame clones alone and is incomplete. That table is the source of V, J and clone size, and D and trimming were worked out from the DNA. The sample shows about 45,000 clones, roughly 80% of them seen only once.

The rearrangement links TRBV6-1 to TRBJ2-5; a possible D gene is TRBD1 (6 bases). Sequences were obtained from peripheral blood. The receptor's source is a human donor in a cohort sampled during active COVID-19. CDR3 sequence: CASSDWGRGETQYF. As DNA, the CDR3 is TGTGCCAGCAGTGATTGGGGGCGCGGGGAGACCCAGTACTTC.